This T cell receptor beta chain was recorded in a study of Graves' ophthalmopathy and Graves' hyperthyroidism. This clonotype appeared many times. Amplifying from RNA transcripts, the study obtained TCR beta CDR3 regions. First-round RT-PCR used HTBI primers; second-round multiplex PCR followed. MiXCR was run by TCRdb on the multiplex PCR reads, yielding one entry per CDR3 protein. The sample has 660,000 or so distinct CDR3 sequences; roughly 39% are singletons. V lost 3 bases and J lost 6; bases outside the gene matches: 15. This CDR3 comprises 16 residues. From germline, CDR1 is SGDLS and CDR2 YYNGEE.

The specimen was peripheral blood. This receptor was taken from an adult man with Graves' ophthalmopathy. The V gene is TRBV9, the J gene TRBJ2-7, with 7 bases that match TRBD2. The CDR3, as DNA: TGTGCCAGCAGCGGGGAGGGACCCCGACTGTGGAGCGAGCAGTACTTC. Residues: CASSGEGPRLWSEQYF. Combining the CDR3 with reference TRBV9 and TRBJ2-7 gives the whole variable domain DSGVTQTPKHLITATGQRVTLRCSPRSGDLSVYWYQQSLDQGLQFLIQYYNGEERAKGNILERFSAQQFPDLHSELNLSSLELGDSALYFCASSGEGPRLWSEQYFGPGTRLTVT.